This TCR beta chain was identified in a study of control samples from healthy donors and cancer patients. CDR3 length: 14 residues. Germline V CDR1 and CDR2: SGHNT, YENEEA. J gave up 5 bases and V 7 bases, and 6 bases lay outside the gene matches. Assay used: immunoSEQ multiplex PCR; TCRdb lists only in-frame clones, some missing. Among 150,000 or so clones, roughly 93% were seen once, and the ten largest hold 5% to 7%. The chain uses TRBV11-3 and TRBJ2-1; 9 nucleotides agree with TRBD1. The TCR sequence derives from a man between 18 and 29 years old in good health. Specimen: blood. CDR3 nucleotide sequence: TGTGCCAGCACAACGGGACAGGGAGACAATGAGCAGTTCTTC. Translating gives CASTTGQGDNEQFF. The whole variable domain, filled in from reference TRBV11-3 and TRBJ2-1, reads EAGVVQSPRYKIIEKKQPVAFWCNPISGHNTLYWYLQNLGQGPELLIRYENEEAVDDSQLPKDRFSAERLKGVDSTLKIQPAELGDSAVYLCASTTGQGDNEQFFGPGTRLTVL.